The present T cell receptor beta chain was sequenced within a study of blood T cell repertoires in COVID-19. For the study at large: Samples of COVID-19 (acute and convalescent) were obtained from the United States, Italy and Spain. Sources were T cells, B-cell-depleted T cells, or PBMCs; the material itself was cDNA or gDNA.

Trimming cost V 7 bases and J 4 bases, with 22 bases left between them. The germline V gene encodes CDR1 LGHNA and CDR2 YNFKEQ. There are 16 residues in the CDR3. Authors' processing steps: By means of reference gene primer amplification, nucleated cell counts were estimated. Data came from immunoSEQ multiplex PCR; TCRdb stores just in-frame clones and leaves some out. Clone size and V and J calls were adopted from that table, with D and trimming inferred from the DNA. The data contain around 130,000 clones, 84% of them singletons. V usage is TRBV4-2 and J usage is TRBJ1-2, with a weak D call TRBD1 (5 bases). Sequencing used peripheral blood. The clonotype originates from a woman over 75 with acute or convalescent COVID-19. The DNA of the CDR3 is TGTGCCAGCACCGGCAGTGAGGCTGCAGGGTCCTATGGCTACACCTTC. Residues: CASTGSEAAGSYGYTF.